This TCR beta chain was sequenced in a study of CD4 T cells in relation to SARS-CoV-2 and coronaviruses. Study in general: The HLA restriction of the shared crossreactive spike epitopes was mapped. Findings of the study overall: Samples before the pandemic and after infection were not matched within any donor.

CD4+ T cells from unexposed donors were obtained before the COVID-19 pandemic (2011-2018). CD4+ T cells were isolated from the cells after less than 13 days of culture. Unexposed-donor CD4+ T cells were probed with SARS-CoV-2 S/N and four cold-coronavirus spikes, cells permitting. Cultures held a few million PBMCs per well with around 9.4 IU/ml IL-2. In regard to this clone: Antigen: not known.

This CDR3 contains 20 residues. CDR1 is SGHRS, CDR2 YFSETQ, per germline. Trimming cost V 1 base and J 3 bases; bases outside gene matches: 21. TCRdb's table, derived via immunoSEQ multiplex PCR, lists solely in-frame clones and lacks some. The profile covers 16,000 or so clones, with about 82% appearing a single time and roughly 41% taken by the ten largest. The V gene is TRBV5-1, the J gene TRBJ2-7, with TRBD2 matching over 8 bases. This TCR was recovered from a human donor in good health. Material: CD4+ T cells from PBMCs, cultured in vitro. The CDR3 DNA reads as TGCGCCAGCAGCTTGAGGTGGGTGACTAGCGACCCACGCATCTACTACGAGCAGTACTTC. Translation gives CASSLRWVTSDPRIYYEQYF.